A single sample gave rise to the 13 T cell receptor beta chains below, sequenced in a study of blood T cell repertoires in COVID-19. Sequenced by immunoSEQ multiplex PCR; TCRdb stores in-frame clones only, minus some. Of 180,000 or so clones in the sample, approximately 78% are singletons; the top ten hold approximately 12%. The sequencing input was peripheral blood. The receptors here all came from a woman of 80 years or more with COVID-19, enrolled during active disease.

The chain combines TRBV18 with TRBJ2-7; TRBD2 matches at 9 bases. Trimming took 3 bases from V and 7 from J; bases not matched to a gene: 16. Germline V gives CDR1 KGHSH, CDR2 LQKENI. The CDR3 totals 17 residues. The CDR3 spells CASSPTMMTSGAGEQYF. CDR3 sequence (DNA): TGTGCCAGCTCACCCACGATGATGACTAGCGGAGCAGGTGAGCAGTACTTC.

The chain carries TRBV5-6 and TRBJ2-7; TRBD2 matches at 10 bases. Germline CDR1 is SGHDT and CDR2 is YYEEEE. This CDR3 region has 12 residues. Trimming at V came to 1 base and at J to 9 bases, leaving 1 base not matched to a gene. The CDR3 region is CASSLSGGVQYF. DNA of the CDR3: TGTGCCAGCAGCTTGAGCGGGGGGGTGCAGTACTTC.

This clone has more than one count but fewer than ten. This chain uses TRBV27 with TRBJ1-4; 7 bases align to TRBD1. With 11 bases clipped from V and 11 bases from J, the junction kept 23 bases outside the gene matches. The CDR3 runs to 16 residues. The germline gives CDR1 MNHEY, CDR2 SMNVEV (reference sequence). CDR3 residues: CASGTRDSLRGRKLFF. In nucleotides, the CDR3 is TGTGCCTCAGGAACACGGGACAGCCTAAGGGGGCGTAAACTGTTTTTT.

The chain carries TRBV28 and TRBJ1-2; D not certain. Germline V CDR1 and CDR2: MDHEN, SYDVKM. The CDR3 sequence is 11 residues long. Trimming left V 8 bases short and J 4 bases short, with 8 bases between. The CDR3, as DNA: TGTGCCAGCCCCCCCTTCTATGGCTACACCTTC. Translating it yields CASPPFYGYTF.

This clone was recorded only once. V is TRBV7-8 and J is TRBJ1-5; D not certain. The germline V gene has CDR1 SGHVS and CDR2 FQNEAQ. V gave up 5 bases and J gave up 2 bases, with 13 bases separating them. The CDR3 consists of 15 residues. CDR3 protein: CASSPHRFGNQPQHF. The CDR3 DNA reads as TGTGCCAGCAGCCCACACAGATTTGGCAATCAGCCCCAGCATTTT.

This rearrangement joins TRBV19 to TRBJ1-5; no definite D call. This CDR3 has 12 amino acids. Germline values: CDR1 LNHDA, CDR2 SQIVND (reference sequence). Trimming stripped 3 bases from V and 4 bases from J, with 4 bases between. CDR3 DNA sequence: TGTGCCAGTAGTATCAGTAATCAGCCCCAGCATTTT. This encodes CASSISNQPQHF.

The chain couples TRBV6-5 to TRBJ2-5, with 12 bases identical to TRBD2. This CDR3 is 15 amino acids long. The V gene's germline CDR1 is MNHEY and CDR2 SVGAGI. V was clipped by 6 bases and J by 5 bases; unmatched bases: 7. The CDR3 DNA sequence: TGTGCCAGCAGGTCGGGACTAGCGGGTTCCGAGACCCAGTACTTC. Translation gives CASRSGLAGSETQYF.

DNA of the CDR3: TGTGCCAGCAGCGCAACAGGCCCCTACGAGCAGTACTTC. Protein sequence: CASSATGPYEQYF. The V gene is TRBV11-2, the J gene TRBJ2-7; D is perhaps TRBD1 (5 bases). This CDR3 region has 13 residues. Germline CDR1 and CDR2: SGHAT and FQNNGV. Trimming shortened V by 5 bases and J by 2 bases, and 10 bases separated the two germline ends.

V and J are TRBV3-1 (or the pseudogene TRBV3-2) and TRBJ1-5, with TRBD1 matching over 7 bases. Trimming took 4 bases from V and 4 from J; bases not matched to a gene: 7. This CDR3 has 15 residues. The V gene's germline CDR1 is LGHDT and CDR2 YNNKEL (reference sequence). The CDR3: CASSPRQGRNQPQHF. The DNA for the CDR3 is TGTGCCAGCAGCCCCCGACAGGGTAGAAATCAGCCCCAGCATTTT.

The V and J genes are TRBV7-6 and TRBJ2-7, with D uncertain. CDR1 is SGHVS, CDR2 FNYEAQ, per germline. The CDR3 is made up of 13 amino acids. V was shortened by 2 bases and J by 3 bases, with 8 bases between the two germline ends. The CDR3 loop is CASSLSPGYEQYF. CDR3 DNA sequence: TGTGCCAGCAGCTTATCCCCAGGCTACGAGCAGTACTTC. Complete variable domain (other parts from reference TRBV7-6 and TRBJ2-7): GAGVSQSPRYKVTKRGQDVALRCDPISGHVSLYWYRQALGQGPEFLTYFNYEAQQDKSGLPNDRFSAERPEGSISTLTIQRTEQRDSAMYRCASSLSPGYEQYFGPGTRLTVT.

The J gene is TRBJ1-1, the V gene TRBV5-1; D perhaps matches TRBD1 (5 bases). In germline, CDR1 is SGHRS, CDR2 YFSETQ. The CDR3 totals 14 residues. The germline V and J ends were trimmed by 1 base and 5 bases, with 12 bases remaining between them. The DNA of the CDR3 is TGCGCCAGCAGCTTGACGGGGGGAGGTACTGAAGCTTTCTTT. Its translation: CASSLTGGGTEAFF.

The chain has TRBV12-5 and TRBJ2-7; weak D call: TRBD2 (6 bases). V lost 5 bases and J 4 bases, leaving 12 bases between the germline ends. CDR1 and CDR2 from the germline V gene are LGHNT and FRNRAP. This CDR3 has 13 amino acids. DNA for the CDR3: TGTGCTAGTGGTCCGGGACTTACTTACGAGCAGTACTTC. Translated: CASGPGLTYEQYF.

The rearrangement uses TRBV19 and TRBJ1-2, with 8 bases that match TRBD1. This CDR3 comprises 15 residues. J lost 4 bases, V lost 4 bases, and 8 bases had no gene match. Germline V gives CDR1 LNHDA, CDR2 SQIVND (reference sequence). In DNA, the CDR3 is TGTGCCAGTAGTACTAACCCGACAGGGGTCTATGGCTACACCTTC. Amino acid sequence: CASSTNPTGVYGYTF.